This T cell receptor beta chain was recovered during a study of cytomegalovirus exposure and HLA in healthy donors. Notes on the study in general: Among TCR beta chains, those listed as cytomegalovirus-associated numbered over 150. It was reported that the classifier diagnosed cytomegalovirus status with high specificity and sensitivity in both the original and validation cohorts.

The CDR3 has 13 residues. The germline gives CDR1 SGDLS, CDR2 YYNGEE. Trimming cost V 1 base and J 6 bases; bases outside gene matches: 3. The donors were part of the validation cohort of 95 to 150 subjects. That cohort was separate from the first cohort, which comprised 666 subjects. Comments on this clone: Its antigen is as yet unknown.

The repertoire was sequenced with immunoSEQ multiplex PCR; TCRdb's copy has only in-frame clones and lacks some. The sample lists approximately 64,000 clones, around 88% occurring once. V is TRBV9 and J is TRBJ2-7; 8 bases line up with TRBD2. This clonotype was obtained from a young woman in good health and CMV-seronegative. Sequencing was performed on PBMCs. The CDR3: CASSVSGGLEQYF. The DNA of the CDR3 is TGTGCCAGCAGCGTATCGGGAGGGCTCGAGCAGTACTTC.